This T cell receptor beta chain derives from a study of blood T cell repertoires in COVID-19. Study as a whole: Acute and convalescent COVID-19 specimens originated in the United States, Italy and Spain.

In the original analysis: Amplification of reference gene primers was used by the study to estimate nucleated cell counts. Here immunoSEQ multiplex PCR was the method, and the copy in TCRdb shows in-frame clones only, minus some. That table is the source of V, J and clone size, and D and trimming were worked out from the DNA. The data hold tens of thousands of clones, with around 79% observed a single time. The V end was cut by 8 bases, the J end by 4 bases, with 15 bases between. CDR1 is SGHAT and CDR2 is FQDESV in the germline V gene (reference sequence). CDR3 length equals 14 residues. Sequencing input: peripheral blood. This clonotype originated in a man in his sixties with active or convalescent COVID-19. J is TRBJ2-1 and V is TRBV11-1, with D maybe TRBD2 (7 bases). The CDR3 spells CASGRGAWYNEQFF. In nucleotides, the CDR3 is TGTGCCAGCGGCCGGGGGGCCTGGTACAATGAGCAGTTCTTC.